The 5 T cell receptor beta chains given below trace back to one sample, sequenced in a study of T-cell reconstitution after alpha-beta-depleted transplantation in children. Preparation of the TCRbeta library involved a method that used unique molecular identifiers. MiXCR was run by TCRdb on the PCR reads, yielding one entry per CDR3 protein. The sample lists hundreds of thousands of distinct CDR3 sequences, 9.5% to 15% seen once, with around 6.1% in the top ten. The sample in question was PBMCs from the stem cell graft donor, obtained from the stem cell graft. The receptors stem from a human donor who donated a stem cell graft to a child with combined immunodeficiency.

This clonotype appeared a few times. The J gene is TRBJ1-2, the V gene TRBV12-3 or TRBV12-4; a weak D match, TRBD1 (6 bases). Trimming removed 5 bases from V and 4 bases from J, with 11 bases in between. This CDR3 contains 13 residues. CDR3 in amino acids: CASSPGARYGYTF. CDR3 DNA: TGTGCCAGCAGTCCGGGGGCGCGCTATGGCTACACCTTC.

V usage is TRBV7-9 and J usage is TRBJ1-4, with TRBD1 identical over 10 bases. Looked up from germline, CDR1 is SEHNR and CDR2 is FQNEAQ (reference sequence). V lost 1 base to trimming and J lost 5 bases; unmatched junction nucleotides: 1. The CDR3 is 15 residues long. CDR3 nucleotides: TGTGCCAGCAGCTTAGGGGACAGGGGAAATGAAAAACTGTTTTTT. Its translation: CASSLGDRGNEKLFF. Based on the CDR3 plus reference TRBV7-9 and TRBJ1-4, the full variable domain is DTGVSQNPRHKITKRGQNVTFRCDPISEHNRLYWYRQTLGQGPEFLTYFQNEAQLEKSRLLSDRFSAERPKGSFSTLEIQRTEQGDSAMYLCASSLGDRGNEKLFFGSGTQLSVL.

This clonotype was counted a few times. V usage is TRBV29-1 and J usage is TRBJ2-7, with D hard to call. The V gene's germline CDR1 is SQVTM and CDR2 ANQGSEA. V gave up 3 bases and J gave up 3 bases, with 9 bases separating them. The CDR3 is 12 amino acids. The CDR3 here is CSVEGRGYEQYF. The CDR3 region has the DNA TGCAGCGTTGAGGGCAGAGGCTACGAGCAGTACTTC.

This clonotype has at least ten counts. The chain uses TRBV24-1 and TRBJ2-3, with 8 nucleotides matching TRBD1. Germline V gene data show CDR1 as KGHDR and CDR2 as SFDVKD. The CDR3 sequence is 15 residues long. V lost 4 bases and J lost 3; bases outside the gene matches: 5. CDR3 in DNA: TGTGCCACCAGTGACCCTAGACAGGGGACAGATACGCAGTATTTT. Residues: CATSDPRQGTDTQYF.

This clonotype was observed a handful of times. The gene calls are TRBV4-3 and TRBJ2-7, with D perhaps TRBD1 (8 bases). CDR1 is LGHNA and CDR2 is YSLEER in the germline V gene. This CDR3 is 15 amino acids long. Trimming cost V 3 bases and J 9 bases, with 21 bases left between them. In nucleotides, the CDR3 is TGCGCCAGCAGCCAGGACACAGGGGGGGGCAACGGGCAGTACTTC. As protein: CASSQDTGGGNGQYF.